Listed below are T cell receptor beta chains from one sample, sequenced in a study of CD8 T cells in Susac syndrome. One entry per CDR3 protein, called by TCRdb with MiXCR from the immunoSEQ multiplex PCR reads. The sample records some 120,000 distinct CDR3 sequences, around nine tenths being singletons. The sample comprised CD8+ T cells from PBMCs. All receptors derive from a human donor with multiple sclerosis. Both conserved end residues are part of each CDR3. A D gene is named only where the DNA matches it firmly. Clone size appears in some rows only: once, few, many, or a class for an expanded clone.

TRBJ2-3 TRBV19 - - TGTGCCAGTAGGTCGGAGGGCACAGATACGCAGTATTTT CASRSEGTDTQYF
TRBJ2-1 TRBV30 TRBD2 - TGTGCCTGGACGGCGGGAGCCCTTAATGAGCAGTTCTTC CAWTAGALNEQFF
TRBJ2-7 TRBV9 - - TGTGCCAGCAGCGCTGGGACTCCCTTCTACGAGCAGTACTTC CASSAGTPFYEQYF
TRBJ1-5 TRBV24-1 - - TGTGCCACCAGTCCGGCGAGGGGAAGCAATCAGCCCCAGCATTTT CATSPARGSNQPQHF
TRBJ1-6 TRBV5-1 - once TGCGCCAGCAGCTTAAAGGACCACGGCCATTCACCCCTCCACTTT CASSLKDHGHSPLHF
TRBJ2-5 TRBV29-1 TRBD2 - TGCAGCGTTGTCGGCGGGAGAAGGGAGACCCAGTACTTC CSVVGGRRETQYF
TRBJ2-3 TRBV27 TRBD2 - TGTGCCAGCAGTCTAGCGGGAGCCAGCACAGATACGCAGTATTTT CASSLAGASTDTQYF
TRBJ2-4 TRBV11-2 - - TGTGCCAGCAGCGGCCCCGGGAGCGCCAAAAACATTCAGTACTTC CASSGPGSAKNIQYF
TRBJ2-1 TRBV15 - - TGTGCCACCAGCAGGTTCGCGGAGGACCAGTTCTTC CATSRFAEDQFF
TRBJ1-2 TRBV12-5 - - TGTGCTAGTGGTTTGGACTCCGGGACTGAAGACTATGGCTACACCTTC CASGLDSGTEDYGYTF
TRBJ1-3 TRBV6-5 - - TGTGCCAGCAGCTCAGGACGGGACACCATATATTTT CASSSGRDTIYF
TRBJ1-2 TRBV5-1 - - TGCGCCAGCAGCTTGGATTTTATGGCAGACAACTATGGCTACACCTTC CASSLDFMADNYGYTF